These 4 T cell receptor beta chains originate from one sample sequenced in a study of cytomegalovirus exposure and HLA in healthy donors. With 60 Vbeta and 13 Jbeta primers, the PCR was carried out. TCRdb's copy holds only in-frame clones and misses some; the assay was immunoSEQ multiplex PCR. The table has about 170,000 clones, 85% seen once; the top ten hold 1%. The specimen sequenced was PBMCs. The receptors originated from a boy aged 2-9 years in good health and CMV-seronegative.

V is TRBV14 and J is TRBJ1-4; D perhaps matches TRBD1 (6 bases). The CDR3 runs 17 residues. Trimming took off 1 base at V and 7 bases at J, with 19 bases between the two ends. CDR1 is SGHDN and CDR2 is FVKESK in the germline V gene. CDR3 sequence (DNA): TGTGCCAGCAGCCAAGTAGAAAAGCGGGGGGCGCGTGAAAAACTGTTTTTT. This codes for CASSQVEKRGAREKLFF.

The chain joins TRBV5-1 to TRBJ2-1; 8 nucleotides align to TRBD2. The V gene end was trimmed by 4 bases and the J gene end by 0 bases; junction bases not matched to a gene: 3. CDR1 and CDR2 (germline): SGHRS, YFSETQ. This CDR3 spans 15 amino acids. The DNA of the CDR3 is TGCGCCAGCAGCCAACTAGCGGCCTCCTACAATGAGCAGTTCTTC. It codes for CASSQLAASYNEQFF.

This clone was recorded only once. CDR3 region: CASSSEFGLNTEAFF. Here the CDR3 DNA reads TGTGCCAGCAGCTCAGAATTTGGCCTGAACACTGAAGCTTTCTTT. This chain connects TRBV7-8 to TRBJ1-1; D is undetermined. This CDR3 contains 15 residues. Germline-derived CDR1 and CDR2 are SGHVS and FQNEAQ. The V end was cut by 4 bases, the J end by 0 bases, with 12 bases between.

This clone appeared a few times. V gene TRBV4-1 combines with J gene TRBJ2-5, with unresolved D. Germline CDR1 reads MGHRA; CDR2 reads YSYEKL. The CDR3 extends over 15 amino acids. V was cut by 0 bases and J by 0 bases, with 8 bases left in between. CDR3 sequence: CASSQDPGNQETQYF. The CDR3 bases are TGCGCCAGCAGCCAAGACCCCGGTAACCAAGAGACCCAGTACTTC.